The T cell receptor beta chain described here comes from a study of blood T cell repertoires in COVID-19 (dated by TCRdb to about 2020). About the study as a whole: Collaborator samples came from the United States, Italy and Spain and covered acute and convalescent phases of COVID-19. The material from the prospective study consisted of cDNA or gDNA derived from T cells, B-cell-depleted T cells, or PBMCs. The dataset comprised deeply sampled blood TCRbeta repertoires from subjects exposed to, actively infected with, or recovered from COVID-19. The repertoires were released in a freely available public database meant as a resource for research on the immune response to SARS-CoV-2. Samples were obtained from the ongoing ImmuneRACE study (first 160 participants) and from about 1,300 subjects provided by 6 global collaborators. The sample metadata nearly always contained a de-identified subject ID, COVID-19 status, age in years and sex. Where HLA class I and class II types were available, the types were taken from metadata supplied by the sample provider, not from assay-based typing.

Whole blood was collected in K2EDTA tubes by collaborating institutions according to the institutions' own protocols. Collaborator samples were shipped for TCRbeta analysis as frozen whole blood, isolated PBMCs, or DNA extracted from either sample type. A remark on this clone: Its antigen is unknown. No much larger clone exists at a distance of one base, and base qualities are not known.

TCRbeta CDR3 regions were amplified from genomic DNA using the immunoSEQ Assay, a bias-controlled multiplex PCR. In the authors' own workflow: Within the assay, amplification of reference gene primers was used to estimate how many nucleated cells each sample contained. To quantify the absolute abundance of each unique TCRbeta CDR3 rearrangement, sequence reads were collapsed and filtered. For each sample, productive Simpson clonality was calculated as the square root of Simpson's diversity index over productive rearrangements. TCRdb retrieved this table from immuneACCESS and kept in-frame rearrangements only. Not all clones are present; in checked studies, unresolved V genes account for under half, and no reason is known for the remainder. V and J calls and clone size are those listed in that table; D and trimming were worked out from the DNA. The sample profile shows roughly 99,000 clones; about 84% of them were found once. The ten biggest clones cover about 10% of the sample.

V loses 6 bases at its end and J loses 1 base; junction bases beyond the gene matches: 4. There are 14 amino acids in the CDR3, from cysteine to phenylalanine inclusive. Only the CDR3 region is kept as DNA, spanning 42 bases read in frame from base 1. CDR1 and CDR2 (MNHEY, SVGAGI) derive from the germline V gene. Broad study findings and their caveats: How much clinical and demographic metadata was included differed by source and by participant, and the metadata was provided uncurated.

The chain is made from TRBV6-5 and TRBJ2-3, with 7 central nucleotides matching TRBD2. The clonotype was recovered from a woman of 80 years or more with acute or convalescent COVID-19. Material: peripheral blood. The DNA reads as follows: TGTGCCAGCAGACCAGCGGGGCGCACAGATACGCAGTATTTT. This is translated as CASRPAGRTDTQYF.